One and the same sample provided the 20 T cell receptor beta chains below, sequenced in a study of cytomegalovirus exposure and HLA in healthy donors (dated by TCRdb to about 2017). Library method: the immunoSEQ multiplex PCR assay. For the multiplex PCR, a mixture combining 60 forward primers for TCR Vbeta segments and 13 reverse primers for TCR Jbeta segments was used. In its TCRdb copy, this immuneACCESS table keeps in-frame sequences only and misses some clones. Where compared with another copy, unresolved V genes explain less than half of these, and the others have no known cause. This sample comprises around 190,000 clones, around 82% of them detected only once. The biggest ten clones account for around 6% of the sample. Sample: PBMCs. The receptors here all came from a man between 35 and 55 years old in good health and CMV-seronegative.

V gene TRBV5-6 combines with J gene TRBJ1-2, with D perhaps matching TRBD1 (6 bases). This CDR3 is 14 amino acids long. From germline, CDR1 is SGHDT and CDR2 YYEEEE. Trimming stripped 2 bases from V and 2 bases from J, with 10 bases between. The CDR3 DNA sequence: TGTGCCAGCAGCTTAAACAGGGAGAACTATGGCTACACCTTC. Translating it yields CASSLNRENYGYTF.

In DNA form, the CDR3 reads TGCGGATGCGGGGTGCGGGGGGGCGTCACCGGGGAGCTGTTTTTT. It encodes CGCGVRGGVTGELFF. The chain recombines TRBV5-1 with TRBJ2-2; 9 bases agree with TRBD2. This CDR3 is built from 15 residues. Looked up from germline, CDR1 is SGHRS and CDR2 is YFSETQ. Looking up the rest from reference TRBV5-1 and TRBJ2-2 gives the full variable domain: KAGVTQTPRYLIKTRGQQVTLSCSPISGHRSVSWYQQTPGQGLQFLFEYFSETQRNKGNFPGRFSGRQFSNSRSEMNVSTLELGDSALYLCGCGVRGGVTGELFFGEGSRLTVL.

The genes are TRBV2 and TRBJ1-2; 9 nucleotides match TRBD1. Germline trimming cut 5 bases from V and 8 bases from J; bases unmatched to any gene: 3. The CDR3 extends over 12 amino acids. CDR1 and CDR2 (germline): SNHLY, FYNNEI. CDR3 amino acids: CASSRDRAGYTF. The CDR3 bases are TGTGCCAGCAGTAGGGACAGGGCAGGCTACACCTTC.

This clone has a handful of counts. The chain employs TRBV19 and TRBJ1-1; 8 nucleotides align to TRBD1. The V and J ends lost 4 bases and 5 bases, in that order; junction bases with no gene match: 6. From germline, CDR1 is LNHDA and CDR2 SQIVND (reference sequence). This CDR3 has 14 amino acids. The CDR3 bases are TGTGCCAGTAGTACCCAGGGGGCAGGGACTGAAGCTTTCTTT. Amino acid sequence: CASSTQGAGTEAFF. Supplemented by reference TRBV19 and TRBJ1-1, the full variable domain reads DGGITQSPKYLFRKEGQNVTLSCEQNLNHDAMYWYRQDPGQGLRLIYYSQIVNDFQKGDIAEGYSVSREKKESFPLTVTSAQKNPTAFYLCASSTQGAGTEAFFGQGTRLTVV.

The V gene is TRBV7-9, the J gene TRBJ1-5; D ambiguous. From germline, CDR1 is SEHNR and CDR2 FQNEAQ (reference sequence). The CDR3 is made up of 12 amino acids. Trimming stripped 5 bases from V and 6 bases from J, with 8 bases between. In DNA form, the CDR3 reads TGTGCCAGCAGCCCCGGTTCTCAGCCCCAGCATTTT. This encodes CASSPGSQPQHF.

The V gene is TRBV5-1, the J gene TRBJ1-1; 9 bases are a match to TRBD1. The CDR3 is 16 amino acids. Germline V gene lookup returns CDR1 SGHRS and CDR2 YFSETQ. Unmatched junction bases numbered 8, after V lost 1 base and J lost 4 bases. The CDR3 reads CASSLSYRGRGTEAFF. The CDR3 DNA is TGCGCCAGCAGCTTGAGCTACAGGGGGCGCGGCACTGAAGCTTTCTTT.

This rearrangement joins TRBV6-6 to TRBJ1-4; 9 bases line up with TRBD1. With 6 bases clipped from V and 7 bases from J, the junction kept 6 bases outside the gene matches. The germline V gene encodes CDR1 MNHNY and CDR2 SVGAGI (reference sequence). CDR3 length equals 14 residues. The CDR3 region has the DNA TGTGCCAGCAGGTACAGGGGGCTGAGTGAAAAACTGTTTTTT. Translating it yields CASRYRGLSEKLFF.

V gene TRBV27 combines with J gene TRBJ2-1; 13 bases are a match to TRBD2. Germline V lookup: CDR1 MNHEY, CDR2 SMNVEV (reference sequence). The CDR3 sequence is 17 residues long. The trim removed 4 bases at V and 9 bases at J, leaving 12 bases unmatched. The CDR3 bases are TGTGCCAGCAGTTCCGGACTAGCGGGGGTACAATTGGTTGAGCAGTTCTTC. It encodes CASSSGLAGVQLVEQFF.

The CDR3 DNA is TGTGCCAGCAGCTTAGCCCTTGGGGGGGGGCAAGAGACCCAGTACTTC. Protein: CASSLALGGGQETQYF. V usage is TRBV7-9 and J usage is TRBJ2-5; 7 nucleotides agree with TRBD2. Germline V gives CDR1 SEHNR, CDR2 FQNEAQ (reference sequence). The CDR3 consists of 16 residues. Trimming cost V 0 bases and J 2 bases; bases outside gene matches: 6. Combining the CDR3 with reference TRBV7-9 and TRBJ2-5 gives the whole variable domain DTGVSQNPRHKITKRGQNVTFRCDPISEHNRLYWYRQTLGQGPEFLTYFQNEAQLEKSRLLSDRFSAERPKGSFSTLEIQRTEQGDSAMYLCASSLALGGGQETQYFGPGTRLLVL.

The rearrangement uses TRBV9 and TRBJ2-2, with D possibly matching TRBD2 (6 bases). Germline lookup yields CDR1 SGDLS and CDR2 YYNGEE. The V end lost 2 bases, the J end lost 7 bases, and 12 bases lay between the germline ends. There are 14 residues in the CDR3. CDR3 bases: TGTGCCAGCAGCGTGGGGGGTCCGGTCGGGGAGCTGTTTTTT. Translation gives CASSVGGPVGELFF.

This clone was picked up one time. The V gene is TRBV4-1, the J gene TRBJ2-1; D is possibly TRBD2 (6 bases). The CDR3 covers 17 residues. Germline-derived CDR1 and CDR2 are MGHRA and YSYEKL. The V end lost 4 bases, the J end lost 4 bases, and 20 bases lay between the germline ends. CDR3: CASSLLAQAVGYNEQFF. The CDR3 nucleotides read TGCGCCAGCAGCCTACTAGCACAAGCGGTCGGGTACAATGAGCAGTTCTTC.

The chain recombines TRBV27 with TRBJ1-2; D is undetermined. Germline CDR1 MNHEY, CDR2 SMNVEV (reference sequence). This CDR3 has 14 residues. V gave up 5 bases and J gave up 6 bases, with 16 bases separating them. The CDR3 here is CASSALDWRNGYTF. In nucleotides, the CDR3 is TGTGCCAGCAGTGCCCTGGACTGGAGGAATGGCTACACCTTC.

This clone showed up just a few times. CDR3 DNA: TGCAGCGCAGACCCGGGCCGGGGGGAGCAGTACTTC. Translated: CSADPGRGEQYF. The chain employs TRBV29-1 and TRBJ2-7; D perhaps matches TRBD2 (6 bases). CDR1 is SQVTM and CDR2 is ANQGSEA in the germline V gene. The CDR3 sequence is 12 residues long. Trimming removed 7 bases from V and 7 bases from J, with 17 bases in between.

The V gene is TRBV30, the J gene TRBJ1-2, with 7 bases identical to TRBD1. The CDR3 covers 17 residues. Looked up from germline, CDR1 is GTSNPN and CDR2 is SVGIG (reference sequence). Trimming at V came to 4 bases and at J to 1 base, leaving 15 bases not matched to a gene. The CDR3 coding sequence is TGTGCCTGGAACCATTTTCTAAAGGACAGGAGTAACTATGGCTACACCTTC. This sequence encodes CAWNHFLKDRSNYGYTF. The full variable domain, rest sourced from reference TRBV30 and TRBJ1-2, is SQTIHQWPATLVQPVGSPLSLECTVEGTSNPNLYWYRQAAGRGLQLLFYSVGIGQISSEVPQNLSASRPQDRQFILSSKKLLLSDSGFYLCAWNHFLKDRSNYGYTFGSGTRLTVV.

The chain joins TRBV5-1 to TRBJ2-5, with 10 bases that match TRBD2. The CDR3 totals 16 residues. J gave up 5 bases and V 0 bases, and 7 bases lay outside the gene matches. Looked up from germline, CDR1 is SGHRS and CDR2 is YFSETQ. CDR3: CASSLEPAGGSETQYF. CDR3 DNA sequence: TGCGCCAGCAGCTTGGAACCAGCGGGGGGGTCGGAGACCCAGTACTTC.

The rearrangement joins TRBV7-2 to TRBJ2-7, with TRBD1 matching 9 bases. The trim removed 3 bases at V and 4 bases at J, leaving 10 bases unmatched. The CDR3 is made up of 16 amino acids. Germline V gene lookup returns CDR1 SGHTA and CDR2 FQGNSA. CDR3 sequence: CASSFNAGTGRYEQYF. CDR3 in DNA: TGTGCCAGCAGCTTTAATGCCGGGACAGGGAGATACGAGCAGTACTTC.

The chain carries TRBV29-1 and TRBJ2-1; D may be TRBD1 (7 bases). The germline gives CDR1 SQVTM, CDR2 ANQGSEA. V was clipped by 1 base and J by 9 bases, with 13 bases between them. The CDR3 is 13 amino acids. Here the CDR3 DNA reads TGCAGCGTTGAAGGTCCAGGGGGGCGTGAGCAGTTCTTC. This gives the protein CSVEGPGGREQFF.

V gene TRBV5-4 combines with J gene TRBJ1-2, with 10 bases aligning to TRBD1. Germline CDR1 and CDR2: SGHNT and YYREEE (reference sequence). The length of the CDR3 is 16 residues. The V segment lost 2 bases and the J segment 6 bases; nucleotides outside the gene matches: 10. CDR3 amino acids: CASSLLGAGTGDGYTF. The CDR3, as DNA: TGTGCCAGCAGCTTACTAGGAGCCGGGACAGGGGATGGCTACACCTTC.

The chain carries TRBV2 and TRBJ2-7, with TRBD2 matching over 14 bases. V was pared by 5 bases and J by 6 bases, with 6 bases of the junction left unmatched. Germline CDR1 reads SNHLY; CDR2 reads FYNNEI. CDR3 length: 15 residues. CDR3 protein: CASSRTSGGPVEQYF. The CDR3 DNA reads as TGTGCCAGCAGTAGGACTAGCGGGGGGCCAGTCGAGCAGTACTTC. The full variable domain, its missing parts supplied by reference TRBV2 and TRBJ2-7, is EPEVTQTPSHQVTQMGQEVILRCVPISNHLYFYWYRQILGQKVEFLVSFYNNEISEKSEIFDDQFSVERPDGSNFTLKIRSTKLEDSAMYFCASSRTSGGPVEQYFGPGTRLTVT.

This chain connects TRBV5-4 to TRBJ1-2, with 7 bases fitting TRBD1. CDR3 size: 15 residues. The junction had 10 bases not matched to a gene; V was cut back by 4 bases and J by 4 bases. From germline, CDR1 is SGHNT and CDR2 YYREEE (reference sequence). CDR3 nucleotides: TGTGCCAGCAGCCCGGGGGACAGCAATTTCTATGGCTACACCTTC. Translation: CASSPGDSNFYGYTF.